These T cell receptor beta chains were read from a single sample in a study of T cell responses to AZD1222 COVID-19 vaccine. TCRdb's copy holds only in-frame clones and misses some; the assay was immunoSEQ multiplex PCR. The sample gives approximately 150,000 clones, around 83% of which show up once; about 5.4% is in the top ten. Specimen: peripheral blood, collected 28 days after the second AZD1222 dose. The receptors here all came from an adult who received the AZD1222 COVID-19 vaccine. Both conserved end residues are part of each CDR3. Each record gives: J gene, D gene, V gene, clone size, CDR3 DNA, CDR3 protein. The D gene is left open where the match is weak. Only part of the rows carry a size: once, few, many, or a class if the clone is expanded.

TRBJ1-4 - TRBV30 once TGTGGTCTAAAGGGACTTAATGAAAAACTGTTTTTT CGLKGLNEKLFF
TRBJ2-1 - TRBV1 - TGCACCAGCAACCCGCGTAGAGGGGGCGAGCAGTTCTTC CTSNPRRGGEQFF
TRBJ1-2 - TRBV6-5 - TGTGCCAGCACCTACACTCTTAACTATGGCTACACCTTC CASTYTLNYGYTF
TRBJ1-5 - TRBV21-1 - TGTGCCACCAAACCTACGTGGCCAGAAGGAGGCAATCAGCCCCAGCATTTT CATKPTWPEGGNQPQHF
TRBJ2-2 - TRBV5-6 - TGTGCCAGCAGCTTGATGGGTCGGGGCACCGGGGAGCTGTTTTTT CASSLMGRGTGELFF
TRBJ1-5 TRBD1 TRBV19 - TGTGCCAGTAGTATTGGACAGGGGAGGCAGCCCCAGCATTTT CASSIGQGRQPQHF
TRBJ2-3 TRBD2 TRBV2 - TGTGCCAGCAGACCTCCCATGGGACTAGCGGGGAGGTCAGATACGCAGTATTTT CASRPPMGLAGRSDTQYF
TRBJ2-7 - TRBV19 few TGTGCCAGTCATAGTCAGCTTGGCGAGCAGTACTTC CASHSQLGEQYF
TRBJ2-1 TRBD1 TRBV5-8 - TGTGCCAGCAGTTACGGACAGGGGGCATACAATGAGCAGTTCTTC CASSYGQGAYNEQFF
TRBJ2-5 - TRBV7-9 once TGTGCCAGCAGCTTAAGCTTACCCCAAGAGACCCAGTACTTC CASSLSLPQETQYF
TRBJ1-2 TRBD1 TRBV18 once TGTGCCAGCTCACCGGGACAGGGCCCGACGAGCTATGGCTACACCTTC CASSPGQGPTSYGYTF
TRBJ1-6 TRBD1 TRBV18 - TGTGCCAGCTCACCAAGTGCCGGACAGGGCAATTCACCCCTCCACTTT CASSPSAGQGNSPLHF
TRBJ1-5 - TRBV28 - TGTGCCAGCAGTTTGGTAAAGGACCAACAGCCCCAGCATTTT CASSLVKDQQPQHF
TRBJ2-7 TRBD2 TRBV4-1 few TGCGCCAGCAGCCAATTACGGGGGGGCGGCTACGAGCAGTACTTC CASSQLRGGGYEQYF
TRBJ2-3 TRBD1 TRBV5-1 - TGCGCCAGCAGCTTGGTAGGACAGGGGTCAGATACGCAGTATTTT CASSLVGQGSDTQYF
TRBJ2-5 - TRBV19 - TGTGCCAGTAGTCCTTACGGGCCCAAGGGGGAGACCCAGTACTTC CASSPYGPKGETQYF
TRBJ2-3 - TRBV29-1 - TGCAGCGTTTTCCACGGCCGTTTCGATACGCAGTATTTT CSVFHGRFDTQYF
TRBJ1-1 - TRBV10-3 few TGTGCCATCAGTGGAGGAGTCGGCCTCGGGGGAAAGACTGAAGCTTTCTTT CAISGGVGLGGKTEAFF
TRBJ2-4 - TRBV18 few TGTGCCAGCTCACGCTCGGAAGCAGCCAAAAACATTCAGTACTTC CASSRSEAAKNIQYF
TRBJ1-2 - TRBV10-3 once TGTGCCATCCCGGACGGGGCCTATGGCTACACCTTC CAIPDGAYGYTF
TRBJ2-7 - TRBV18 - TGTGCCAGCTCACCACAGAGTTACGAGCAGTACTTC CASSPQSYEQYF
TRBJ1-1 - TRBV7-9 medium-sized TGTGCCAGCAGCTTAGTGGCGGGAAACACTGAAGCTTTCTTT CASSLVAGNTEAFF